Listed here is a single T cell receptor (beta chain). The antigen remains unidentified. Germline V gene sequence: CDR1 MDHEN, CDR2 SYDVKM. The CDR3 extends over 18 amino acids. V trimming: 3 bases; J trimming: 4 bases; junction bases outside the gene matches: 12. The entry originates in a study of cytomegalovirus exposure and HLA in healthy donors. Broader study findings: Among TCR sequences, most were rare, though some public TCRs appeared in many donors. In vitro testing confirmed a few CMV-associated chains as specific for CMV antigens.

It was with 60 Vbeta and 13 Jbeta primers that the PCR ran. Measured with immunoSEQ multiplex PCR; TCRdb has only the in-frame clones, and not every one. The sample holds about 200,000 clones, under 85% seen once. The specimen sequenced was PBMCs. This chain links TRBV28 with TRBJ2-3; 11 bases are shared with TRBD2. The TCR originated in a man aged 45-65 years in good health and CMV-seronegative. The CDR3 DNA sequence: TGTGCCAGCAGTTTTAGGCTAGCGGGGGGAGGTGGTGCAGATACGCAGTATTTT. Residues: CASSFRLAGGGGADTQYF.